The subject of this entry is one T cell receptor (beta chain). The target of this receptor is not known. Base qualities are not provided; no much larger clone lies one nucleotide away. This specimen belongs to a study of control samples from healthy donors and cancer patients (dated by TCRdb to the early 2020s). Library preparation was by the immunoSEQ multiplex PCR assay. Drawn from immuneACCESS, this table holds only the in-frame rearrangements with V and J called that TCRdb kept. Clones are partly lost; checked studies trace under half to an unresolved V gene and leave the rest unexplained. The sample contains 150,000 to 180,000 clones, 90% to 95% of them found a single time. The ten largest make up approximately 6% of the sample. Counted from cysteine to phenylalanine, this CDR3 has 14 amino acids. The DNA shown is the 42-base CDR3, in frame from base 1. CDR1 and CDR2 were assigned from the germline V gene (reference sequence) as SEHNR and FQNEAQ. Trimming at the junction amounts to 1 base on V and 2 bases on J, and the germline ends lie 6 bases apart.

The V and J segments used are TRBV7-9 and TRBJ1-5; no D segment can be confidently identified. Sequenced material: blood. The TCR comes from a man aged 35 to 55 in good health. The CDR3 in this case is CASSLEGGNQPQHF. The nucleotide sequence reads TGTGCCAGCAGCTTAGAGGGAGGCAATCAGCCCCAGCATTTT. This CDR3, with the reference TRBV7-9 and TRBJ1-5 proteins standing in past its ends, gives the full variable domain DTGVSQNPRHKITKRGQNVTFRCDPISEHNRLYWYRQTLGQGPEFLTYFQNEAQLEKSRLLSDRFSAERPKGSFSTLEIQRTEQGDSAMYLCASSLEGGNQPQHFGDGTRLSIL.